This T cell receptor (beta chain) is from a study of blood T cell repertoires in COVID-19. Looking at the study overall: Samples representing acute and convalescent COVID-19 were sourced from the United States, Italy and Spain. In each case, the material was cDNA or gDNA derived from T cells, B-cell-depleted T cells, or PBMCs.

Original processing notes: Estimates of nucleated cell counts were drawn from the amplification of reference gene primers. Method: immunoSEQ multiplex PCR; TCRdb's copy keeps in-frame clones and lacks some. V and J calls and clone size are copied from that table; D and trimming were computed from the DNA. There are about 360,000 clones in the sample; approximately 86% occur only once, and about 3% lies in the top ten. Unmatched junction bases numbered 4, after V lost 6 bases and J lost 0 bases. There are 14 residues in the CDR3. Germline CDR1 reads LNHDA; CDR2 reads SQIVND (reference sequence). The TCR sequence derives from a human donor in a cohort sampled during active COVID-19. Sequencing input: peripheral blood. V gene TRBV19 combines with J gene TRBJ2-7; 8 positions agree with TRBD1. This CDR3 reads CASSTGGLSYEQYF. CDR3 nucleotides: TGTGCCAGTAGCACAGGGGGTCTCTCCTACGAGCAGTACTTC.